This T cell receptor beta chain derives from a study of neurological immune-mediated disorders. This clonotype was seen a few times. TCRdb ran MiXCR on the 5' RACE reads and lists one entry per CDR3 protein. The sample contains around 100,000 distinct CDR3 sequences, 10% to 14% of which appear only once. Indicated time point: longitudinal time-point 3. It was from 2 million PBMCs stored at -80 C that the unsorted libraries were obtained. V gave up 8 bases and J gave up 5 bases, with 19 bases separating them. CDR3 size: 15 residues. This receptor was obtained from a female donor with HTLV-1-associated myelopathy (HAM/TSP). The source material was PBMCs. The rearrangement links TRBV12-3 or TRBV12-4 to TRBJ1-5; D is possibly TRBD1 (6 bases). Here the CDR3 reads CASSDRDTKDQPQHF. As DNA, the CDR3 is TGTGCCAGCTCGGACCGGGACACGAAAGATCAGCCCCAGCATTTT.